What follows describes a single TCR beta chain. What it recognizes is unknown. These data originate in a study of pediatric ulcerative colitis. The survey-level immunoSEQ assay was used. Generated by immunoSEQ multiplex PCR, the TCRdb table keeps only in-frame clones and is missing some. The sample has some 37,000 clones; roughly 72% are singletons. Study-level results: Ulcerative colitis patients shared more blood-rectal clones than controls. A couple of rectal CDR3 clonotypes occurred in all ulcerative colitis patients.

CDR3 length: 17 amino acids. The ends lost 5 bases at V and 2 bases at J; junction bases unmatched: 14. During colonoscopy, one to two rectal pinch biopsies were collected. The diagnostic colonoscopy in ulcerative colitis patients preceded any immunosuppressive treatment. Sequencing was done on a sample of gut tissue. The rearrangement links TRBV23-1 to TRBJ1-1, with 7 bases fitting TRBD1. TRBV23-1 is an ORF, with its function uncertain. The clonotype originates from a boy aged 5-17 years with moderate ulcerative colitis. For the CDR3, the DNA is TGCGCCAGCAGTTTACCCACAAAGGGACAGTCTAACACTGAAGCTTTCTTT. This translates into CASSLPTKGQSNTEAFF.